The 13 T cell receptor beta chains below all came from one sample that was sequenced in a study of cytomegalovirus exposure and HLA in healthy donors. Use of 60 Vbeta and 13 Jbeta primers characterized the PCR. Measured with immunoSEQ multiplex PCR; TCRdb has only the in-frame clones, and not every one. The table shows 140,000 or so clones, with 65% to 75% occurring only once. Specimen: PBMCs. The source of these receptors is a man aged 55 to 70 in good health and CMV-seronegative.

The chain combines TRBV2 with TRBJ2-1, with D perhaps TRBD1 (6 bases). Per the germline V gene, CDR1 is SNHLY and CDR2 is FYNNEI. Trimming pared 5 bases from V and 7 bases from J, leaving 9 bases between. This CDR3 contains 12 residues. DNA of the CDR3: TGTGCCAGCAGTTCCACAGGGAATGAGCAGTTCTTC. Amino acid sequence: CASSSTGNEQFF.

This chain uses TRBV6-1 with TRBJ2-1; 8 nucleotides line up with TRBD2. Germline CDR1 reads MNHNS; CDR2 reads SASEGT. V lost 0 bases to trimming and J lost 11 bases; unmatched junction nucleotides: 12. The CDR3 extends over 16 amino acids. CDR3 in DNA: TGTGCCAGCAGTGAAGCGGGGGGACTAGACCCACAAAAGCAGTTCTTC. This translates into CASSEAGGLDPQKQFF.

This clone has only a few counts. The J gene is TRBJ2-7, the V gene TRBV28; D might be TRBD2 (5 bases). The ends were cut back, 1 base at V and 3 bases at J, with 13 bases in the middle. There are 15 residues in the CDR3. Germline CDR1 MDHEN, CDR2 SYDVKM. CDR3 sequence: CASSLLWETDYEQYF. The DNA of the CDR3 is TGTGCCAGCAGTTTATTGTGGGAGACCGACTACGAGCAGTACTTC.

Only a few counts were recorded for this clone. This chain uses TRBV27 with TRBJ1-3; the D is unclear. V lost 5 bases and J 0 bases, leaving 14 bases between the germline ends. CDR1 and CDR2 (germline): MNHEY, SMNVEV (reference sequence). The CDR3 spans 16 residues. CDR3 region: CASSQLGGSSGNTIYF. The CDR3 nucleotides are TGTGCCAGCAGTCAACTGGGTGGGAGCTCTGGAAACACCATATATTTT.

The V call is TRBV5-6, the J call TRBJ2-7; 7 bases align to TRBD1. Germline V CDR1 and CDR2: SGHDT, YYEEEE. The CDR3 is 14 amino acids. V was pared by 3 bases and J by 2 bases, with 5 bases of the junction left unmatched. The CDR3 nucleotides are TGTGCCAGCAGCTCCCGGACAGGTCCCTACGAGCAGTACTTC. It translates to CASSSRTGPYEQYF.

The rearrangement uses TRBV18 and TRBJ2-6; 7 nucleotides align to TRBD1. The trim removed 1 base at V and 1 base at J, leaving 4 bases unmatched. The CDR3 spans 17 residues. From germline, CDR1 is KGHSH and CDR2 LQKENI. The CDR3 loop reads CASSPLTGESGANVLTF. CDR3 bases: TGTGCCAGCTCACCACTTACAGGGGAGTCTGGGGCCAACGTCCTGACTTTC. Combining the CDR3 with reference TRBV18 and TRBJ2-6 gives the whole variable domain NAGVMQNPRHLVRRRGQEARLRCSPMKGHSHVYWYRQLPEEGLKFMVYLQKENIIDESGMPKERFSAEFPKEGPSILRIQQVVRGDSAAYFCASSPLTGESGANVLTFGAGSRLTVL.

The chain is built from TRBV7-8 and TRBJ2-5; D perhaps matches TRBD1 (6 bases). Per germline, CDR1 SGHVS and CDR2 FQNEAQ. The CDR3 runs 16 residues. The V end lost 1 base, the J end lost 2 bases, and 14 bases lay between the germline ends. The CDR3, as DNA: TGTGCCAGCAGCTTAGGAGCAGGGGTCCTTCAAGAGACCCAGTACTTC. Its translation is CASSLGAGVLQETQYF.

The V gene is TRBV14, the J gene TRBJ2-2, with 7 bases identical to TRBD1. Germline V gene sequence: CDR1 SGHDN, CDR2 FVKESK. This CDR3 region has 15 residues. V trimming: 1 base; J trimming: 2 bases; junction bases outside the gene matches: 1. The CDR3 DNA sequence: TGTGCCAGCAGCCAAGCAGGGGGAAACACCGGGGAGCTGTTTTTT. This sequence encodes CASSQAGGNTGELFF.

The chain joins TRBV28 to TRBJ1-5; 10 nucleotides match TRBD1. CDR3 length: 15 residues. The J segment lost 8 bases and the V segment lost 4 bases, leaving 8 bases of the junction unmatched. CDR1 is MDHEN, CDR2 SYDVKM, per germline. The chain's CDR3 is CASSSPGTGDEPQHF. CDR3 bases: TGTGCCAGCAGTTCCCCCGGGACAGGGGATGAGCCCCAGCATTTT.

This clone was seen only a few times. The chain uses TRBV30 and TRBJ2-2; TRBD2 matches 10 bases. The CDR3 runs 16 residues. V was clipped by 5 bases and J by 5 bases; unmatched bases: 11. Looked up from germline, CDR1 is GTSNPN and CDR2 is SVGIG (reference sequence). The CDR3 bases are TGTGCCTGGTCGACGGGGCTAGCGGGAGTAACCGGGGAGCTGTTTTTT. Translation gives CAWSTGLAGVTGELFF.

Here the CDR3 reads CASSSTGLADIKNIQYF. CDR3 sequence (DNA): TGTGCCAGCAGCTCCACCGGACTAGCGGACATAAAAAACATTCAGTACTTC. V usage is TRBV7-2 and J usage is TRBJ2-4; 10 bases fit TRBD2. J lost 4 bases, V lost 4 bases, and 10 bases had no gene match. Looked up from germline, CDR1 is SGHTA and CDR2 is FQGNSA. CDR3 size: 17 residues.

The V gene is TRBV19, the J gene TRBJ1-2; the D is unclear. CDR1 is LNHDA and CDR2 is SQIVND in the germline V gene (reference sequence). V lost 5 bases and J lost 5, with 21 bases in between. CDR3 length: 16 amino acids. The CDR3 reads CASSLSFVTRRYGYTF. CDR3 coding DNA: TGTGCCAGTAGTCTATCATTCGTCACACGGAGATATGGCTACACCTTC.

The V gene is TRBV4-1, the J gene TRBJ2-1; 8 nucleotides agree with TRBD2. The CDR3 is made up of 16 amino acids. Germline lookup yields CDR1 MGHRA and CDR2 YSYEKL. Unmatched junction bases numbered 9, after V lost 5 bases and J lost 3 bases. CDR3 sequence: CASSYILAALYNEQFF. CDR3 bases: TGCGCCAGCAGCTATATACTAGCGGCACTCTACAATGAGCAGTTCTTC.